Presented here are 2 T cell receptor beta chains from one specimen sequenced in a study of blood T cell repertoires in COVID-19. Profiling relied on immunoSEQ multiplex PCR, and the TCRdb table lists in-frame clones only, not all of them. Altogether about 200,000 clones are present, approximately 82% being singletons, with the ten largest covering more than 10%. The sequenced sample consisted of peripheral blood. Receptors were obtained from a woman aged 35 to 49 with acute or convalescent COVID-19.

This clone has a single count. The gene calls are TRBV27 and TRBJ1-1, with D unclear. Germline V gives CDR1 MNHEY, CDR2 SMNVEV (reference sequence). V was cut by 1 base and J by 2 bases, with 5 bases left in between. CDR3 length: 13 amino acids. CDR3 loop: CASSLYLNTEAFF. CDR3 in DNA: TGTGCCAGCAGTTTATACCTAAACACTGAAGCTTTCTTT.

J is TRBJ1-5 and V is TRBV3-1 (or the pseudogene TRBV3-2); 7 nucleotides align to TRBD1. There are 15 residues in the CDR3. After removal of 3 bases from V and 7 bases from J, the junction contained 9 bases not matched to a gene. CDR1 and CDR2 from the germline V gene are LGHDT and YNNKEL (reference sequence). The CDR3 is CASSQGNRGGQPQHF. CDR3 bases: TGTGCCAGCAGCCAGGGGAACAGGGGAGGCCAGCCCCAGCATTTT.